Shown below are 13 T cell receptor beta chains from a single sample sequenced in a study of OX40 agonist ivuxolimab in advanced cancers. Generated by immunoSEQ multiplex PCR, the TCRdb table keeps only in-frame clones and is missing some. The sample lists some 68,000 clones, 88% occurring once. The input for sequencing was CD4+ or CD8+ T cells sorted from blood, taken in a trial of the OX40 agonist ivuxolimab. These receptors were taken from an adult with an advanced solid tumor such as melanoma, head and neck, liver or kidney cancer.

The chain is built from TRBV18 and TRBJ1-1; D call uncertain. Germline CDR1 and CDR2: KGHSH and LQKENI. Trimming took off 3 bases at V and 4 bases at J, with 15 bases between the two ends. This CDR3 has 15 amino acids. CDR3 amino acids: CASSPTITTGTEAFF. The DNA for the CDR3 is TGTGCCAGCTCACCGACCATTACAACGGGCACTGAAGCTTTCTTT.

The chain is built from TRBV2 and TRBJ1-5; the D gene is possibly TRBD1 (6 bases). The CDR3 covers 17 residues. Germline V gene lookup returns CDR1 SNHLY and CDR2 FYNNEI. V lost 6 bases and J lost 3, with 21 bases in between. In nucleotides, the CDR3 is TGTGCCAGCAGCCTCCCGGGCAGGGGAACTCTCAATCAGCCCCAGCATTTT. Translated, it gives CASSLPGRGTLNQPQHF. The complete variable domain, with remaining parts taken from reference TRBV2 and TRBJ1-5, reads EPEVTQTPSHQVTQMGQEVILRCVPISNHLYFYWYRQILGQKVEFLVSFYNNEISEKSEIFDDQFSVERPDGSNFTLKIRSTKLEDSAMYFCASSLPGRGTLNQPQHFGDGTRLSIL.

CDR3 residues: CSVVLSYEQYF. CDR3 bases: TGCAGCGTTGTATTGTCCTACGAGCAGTACTTC. The chain has TRBV29-1 and TRBJ2-7; no reliable D call. Germline-derived CDR1 and CDR2 are SQVTM and ANQGSEA. Between the trimmed V and J ends, which lost 4 bases and 1 base, there was a span of 5 bases. CDR3 size: 11 residues.

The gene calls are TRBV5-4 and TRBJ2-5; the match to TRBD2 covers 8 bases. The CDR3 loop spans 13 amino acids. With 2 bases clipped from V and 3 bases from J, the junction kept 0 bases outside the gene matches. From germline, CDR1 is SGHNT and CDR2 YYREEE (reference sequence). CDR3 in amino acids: CASSFSGEETQYF. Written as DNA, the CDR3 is TGTGCCAGCAGCTTTAGCGGGGAAGAGACCCAGTACTTC. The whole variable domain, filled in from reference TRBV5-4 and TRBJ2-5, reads ETGVTQSPTHLIKTRGQQVTLRCSSQSGHNTVSWYQQALGQGPQFIFQYYREEENGRGNFPPRFSGLQFPNYSSELNVNALELDDSALYLCASSFSGEETQYFGPGTRLLVL.

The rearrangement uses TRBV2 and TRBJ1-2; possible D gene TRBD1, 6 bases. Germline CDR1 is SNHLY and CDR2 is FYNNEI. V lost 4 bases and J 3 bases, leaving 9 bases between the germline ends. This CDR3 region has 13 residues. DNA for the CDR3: TGTGCCAGCAGTGCAGGGGAGGACTATGGCTACACCTTC. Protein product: CASSAGEDYGYTF.

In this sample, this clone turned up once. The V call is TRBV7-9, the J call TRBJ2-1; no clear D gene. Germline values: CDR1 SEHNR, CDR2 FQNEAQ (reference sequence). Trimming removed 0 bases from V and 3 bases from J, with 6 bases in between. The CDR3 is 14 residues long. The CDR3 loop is CASSLAAGYNEQFF. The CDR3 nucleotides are TGTGCCAGCAGCTTAGCGGCAGGCTACAATGAGCAGTTCTTC.

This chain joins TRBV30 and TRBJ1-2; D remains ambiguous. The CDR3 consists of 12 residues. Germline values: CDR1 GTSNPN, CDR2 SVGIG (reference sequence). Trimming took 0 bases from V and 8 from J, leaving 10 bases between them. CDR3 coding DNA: TGTGCCTGGAGTGTCGGAGGTCGCGGCTACACCTTC. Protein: CAWSVGGRGYTF.

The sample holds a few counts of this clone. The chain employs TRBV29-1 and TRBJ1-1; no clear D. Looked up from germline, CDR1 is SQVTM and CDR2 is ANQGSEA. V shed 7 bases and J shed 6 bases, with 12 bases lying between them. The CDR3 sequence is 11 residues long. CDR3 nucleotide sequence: TGCAGCGCTACAAGGGAGGCTGAAGCTTTCTTT. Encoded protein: CSATREAEAFF.

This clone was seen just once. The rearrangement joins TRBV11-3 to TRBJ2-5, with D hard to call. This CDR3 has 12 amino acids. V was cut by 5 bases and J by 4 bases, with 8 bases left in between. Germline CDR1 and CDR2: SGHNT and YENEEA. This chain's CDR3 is CASSLPGETQYF. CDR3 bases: TGTGCCAGCAGCCTCCCGGGAGAGACCCAGTACTTC.

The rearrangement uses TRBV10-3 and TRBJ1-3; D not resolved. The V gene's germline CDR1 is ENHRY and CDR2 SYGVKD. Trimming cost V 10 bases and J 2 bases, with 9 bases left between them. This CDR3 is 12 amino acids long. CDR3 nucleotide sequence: TGTGCCACCATGGGTACTGGAAACACCATATATTTT. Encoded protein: CATMGTGNTIYF.

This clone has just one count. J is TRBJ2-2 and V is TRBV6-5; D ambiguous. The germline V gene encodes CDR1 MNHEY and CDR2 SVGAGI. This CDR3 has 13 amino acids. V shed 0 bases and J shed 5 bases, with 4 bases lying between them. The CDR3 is CASSYSRTGELFF. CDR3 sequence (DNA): TGTGCCAGCAGTTACTCGCGGACCGGGGAGCTGTTTTTT.

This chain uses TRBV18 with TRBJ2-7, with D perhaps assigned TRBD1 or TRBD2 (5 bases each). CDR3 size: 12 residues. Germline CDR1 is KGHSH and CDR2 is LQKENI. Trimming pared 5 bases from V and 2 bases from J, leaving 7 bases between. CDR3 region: CASSGGTYEQYF. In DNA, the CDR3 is TGTGCCAGCTCAGGGGGTACCTACGAGCAGTACTTC.

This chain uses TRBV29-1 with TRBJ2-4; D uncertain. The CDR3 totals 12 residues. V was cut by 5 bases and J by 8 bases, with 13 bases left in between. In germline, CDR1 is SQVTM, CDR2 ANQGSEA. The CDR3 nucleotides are TGCAGCGTTCGTTCAGGATCCCACATTCAGTACTTC. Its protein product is CSVRSGSHIQYF.